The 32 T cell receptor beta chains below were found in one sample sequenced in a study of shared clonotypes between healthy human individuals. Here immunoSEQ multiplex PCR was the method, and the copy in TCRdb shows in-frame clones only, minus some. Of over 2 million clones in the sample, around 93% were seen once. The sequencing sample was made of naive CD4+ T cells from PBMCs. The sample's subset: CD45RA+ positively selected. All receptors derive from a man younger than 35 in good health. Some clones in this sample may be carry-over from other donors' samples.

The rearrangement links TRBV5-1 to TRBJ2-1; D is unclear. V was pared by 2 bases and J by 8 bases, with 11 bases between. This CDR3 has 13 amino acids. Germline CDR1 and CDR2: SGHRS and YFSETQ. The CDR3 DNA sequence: TGCGCCAGCAGCTTAACCAAGTCGGATGAGCAGTTCTTC. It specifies CASSLTKSDEQFF. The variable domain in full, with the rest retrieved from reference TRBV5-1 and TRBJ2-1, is KAGVTQTPRYLIKTRGQQVTLSCSPISGHRSVSWYQQTPGQGLQFLFEYFSETQRNKGNFPGRFSGRQFSNSRSEMNVSTLELGDSALYLCASSLTKSDEQFFGPGTRLTVL.

CDR3 sequence (DNA): TGTGCCAGCCTAGGAAAGGGGGTTGGAAACACCATATATTTT. As protein: CASLGKGVGNTIYF. The chain couples TRBV28 to TRBJ1-3, with D tentatively TRBD1 (6 bases). CDR3 length: 14 residues. Germline CDR1 reads MDHEN; CDR2 reads SYDVKM. Deletions cut 8 bases from V and 3 bases from J, with 14 bases between.

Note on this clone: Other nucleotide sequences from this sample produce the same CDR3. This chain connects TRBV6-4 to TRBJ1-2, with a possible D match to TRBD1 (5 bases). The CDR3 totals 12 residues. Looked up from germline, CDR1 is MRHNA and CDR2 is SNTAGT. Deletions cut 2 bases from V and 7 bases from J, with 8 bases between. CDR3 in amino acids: CASSDRGSGYTF. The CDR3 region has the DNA TGTGCCAGCAGTGACCGGGGCTCTGGCTACACCTTC.

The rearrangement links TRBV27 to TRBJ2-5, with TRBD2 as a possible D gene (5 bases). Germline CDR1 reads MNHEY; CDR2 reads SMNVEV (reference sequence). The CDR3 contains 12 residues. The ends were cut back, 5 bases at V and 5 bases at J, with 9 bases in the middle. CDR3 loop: CASSGRSETQYF. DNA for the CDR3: TGTGCCAGCAGTGGGAGAAGTGAGACCCAGTACTTC.

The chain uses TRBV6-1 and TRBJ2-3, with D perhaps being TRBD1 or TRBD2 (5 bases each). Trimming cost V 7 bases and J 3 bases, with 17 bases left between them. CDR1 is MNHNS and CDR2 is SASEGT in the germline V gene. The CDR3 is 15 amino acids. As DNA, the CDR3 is TGTGCCAGCATTGGGACCAAGAGGGGTACAGATACGCAGTATTTT. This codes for CASIGTKRGTDTQYF.

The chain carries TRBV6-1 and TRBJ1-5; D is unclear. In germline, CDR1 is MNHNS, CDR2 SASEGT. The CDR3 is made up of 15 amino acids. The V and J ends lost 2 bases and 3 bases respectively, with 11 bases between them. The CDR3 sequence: CASSELGIDNQPQHF. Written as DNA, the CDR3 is TGTGCCAGCAGTGAATTGGGAATTGACAATCAGCCCCAGCATTTT.

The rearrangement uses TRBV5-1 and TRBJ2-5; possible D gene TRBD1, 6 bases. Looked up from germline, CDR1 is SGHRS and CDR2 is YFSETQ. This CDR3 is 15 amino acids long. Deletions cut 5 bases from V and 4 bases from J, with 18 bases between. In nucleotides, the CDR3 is TGCGCCAGCAGGGGGGCCGGGGCCAAAGGAGAGACCCAGTACTTC. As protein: CASRGAGAKGETQYF.

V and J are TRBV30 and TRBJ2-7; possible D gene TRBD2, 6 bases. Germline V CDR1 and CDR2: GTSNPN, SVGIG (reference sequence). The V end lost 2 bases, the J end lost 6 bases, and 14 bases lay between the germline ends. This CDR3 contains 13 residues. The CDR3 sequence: CAWSFTSRGEQYF. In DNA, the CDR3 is TGTGCCTGGAGTTTTACTAGCCGAGGCGAGCAGTACTTC.

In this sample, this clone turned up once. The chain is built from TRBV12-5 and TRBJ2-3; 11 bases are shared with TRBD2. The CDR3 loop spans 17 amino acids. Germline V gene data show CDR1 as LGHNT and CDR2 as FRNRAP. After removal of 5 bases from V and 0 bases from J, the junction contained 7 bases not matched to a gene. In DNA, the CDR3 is TGTGCTAGTGGTCGGGGACTAGCGGATCCTAGCACAGATACGCAGTATTTT. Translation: CASGRGLADPSTDTQYF.

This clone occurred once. The CDR3 nucleotides read TGCGCCAGCAGGCCAGACAGGGCCTACTCGAGGGGACTGTTTTTT. Its protein is CASRPDRAYSRGLFF. J is TRBJ1-4 and V is TRBV5-1; the match to TRBD1 covers 7 bases. Unmatched junction bases numbered 17, after V lost 5 bases and J lost 13 bases. Germline V gene data show CDR1 as SGHRS and CDR2 as YFSETQ. The CDR3 sequence is 15 residues long.

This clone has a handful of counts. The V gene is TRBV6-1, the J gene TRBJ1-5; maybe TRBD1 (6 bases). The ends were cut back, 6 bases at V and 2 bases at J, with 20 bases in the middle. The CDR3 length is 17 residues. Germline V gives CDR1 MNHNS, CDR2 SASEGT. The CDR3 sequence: CASSEQQQGWGNQPQHF. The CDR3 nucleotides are TGTGCCAGCAGCGAACAACAACAGGGCTGGGGCAATCAGCCCCAGCATTTT.

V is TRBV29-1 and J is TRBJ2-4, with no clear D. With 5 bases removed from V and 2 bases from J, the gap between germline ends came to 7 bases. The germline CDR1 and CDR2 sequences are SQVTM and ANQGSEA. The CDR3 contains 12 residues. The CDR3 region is CSVRISKNIQYF. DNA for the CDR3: TGCAGCGTTCGAATCTCCAAAAACATTCAGTACTTC.

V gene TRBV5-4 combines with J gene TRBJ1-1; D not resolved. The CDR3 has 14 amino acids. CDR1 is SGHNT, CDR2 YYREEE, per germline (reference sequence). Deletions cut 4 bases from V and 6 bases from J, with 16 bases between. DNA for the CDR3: TGTGCCAGCAGCCCGTCGATTAGAAACGCTGAAGCTTTCTTT. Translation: CASSPSIRNAEAFF.

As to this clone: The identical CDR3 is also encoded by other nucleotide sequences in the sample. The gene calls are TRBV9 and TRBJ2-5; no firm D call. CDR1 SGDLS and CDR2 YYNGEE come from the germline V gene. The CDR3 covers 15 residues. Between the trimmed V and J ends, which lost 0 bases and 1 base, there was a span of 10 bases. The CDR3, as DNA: TGTGCCAGCAGCGTAGTGGGTCACTCCCAAGAGACCCAGTACTTC. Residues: CASSVVGHSQETQYF.

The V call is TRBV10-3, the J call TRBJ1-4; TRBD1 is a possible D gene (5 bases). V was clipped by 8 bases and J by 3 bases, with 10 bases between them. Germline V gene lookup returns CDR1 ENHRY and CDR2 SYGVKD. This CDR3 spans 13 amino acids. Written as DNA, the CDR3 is TGTGCCATCGGGGGGGAACCTAATGAAAAACTGTTTTTT. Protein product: CAIGGEPNEKLFF.

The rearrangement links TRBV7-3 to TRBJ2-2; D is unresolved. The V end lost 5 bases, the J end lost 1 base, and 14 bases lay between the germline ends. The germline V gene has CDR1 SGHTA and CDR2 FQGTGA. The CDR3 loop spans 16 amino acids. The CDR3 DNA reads TGTGCCAGCAGCCTCTACCCCCGCATGAACACCGGGGAGCTGTTTTTT. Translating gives CASSLYPRMNTGELFF.

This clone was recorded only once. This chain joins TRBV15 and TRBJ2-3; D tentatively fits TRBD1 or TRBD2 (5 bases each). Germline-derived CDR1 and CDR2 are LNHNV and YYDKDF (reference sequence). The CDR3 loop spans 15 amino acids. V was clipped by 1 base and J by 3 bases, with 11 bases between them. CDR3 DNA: TGTGCCACCAGCAGAGGAGCAGGGACGACAGATACGCAGTATTTT. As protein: CATSRGAGTTDTQYF.

For the CDR3, the DNA is TGTGCCAGCAGCCTACCACCCGGGATCAGGACAGCCGTGCAGTTCTTC. Its protein product is CASSLPPGIRTAVQFF. The V and J genes are TRBV27 and TRBJ2-1, with D possibly being TRBD1 (6 bases). CDR3 length: 16 amino acids. Per the germline V gene, CDR1 is MNHEY and CDR2 is SMNVEV (reference sequence). V was cut by 6 bases and J by 12 bases, with 27 bases left in between.

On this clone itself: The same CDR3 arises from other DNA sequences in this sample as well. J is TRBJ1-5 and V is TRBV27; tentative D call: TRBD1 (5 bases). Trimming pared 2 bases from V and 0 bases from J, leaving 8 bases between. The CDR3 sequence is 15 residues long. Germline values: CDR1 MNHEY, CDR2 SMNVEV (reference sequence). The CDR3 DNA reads TGTGCCAGCAGTTTAAGGCAGGGTAGCAATCAGCCCCAGCATTTT. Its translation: CASSLRQGSNQPQHF.

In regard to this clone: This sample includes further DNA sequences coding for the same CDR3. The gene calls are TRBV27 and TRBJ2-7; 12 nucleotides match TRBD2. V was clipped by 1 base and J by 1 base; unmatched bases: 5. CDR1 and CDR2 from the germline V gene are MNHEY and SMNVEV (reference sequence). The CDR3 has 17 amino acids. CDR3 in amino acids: CASSLLLAGGPSYEQYF. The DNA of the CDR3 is TGTGCCAGCAGTTTATTGCTAGCGGGAGGGCCGTCCTACGAGCAGTACTTC.

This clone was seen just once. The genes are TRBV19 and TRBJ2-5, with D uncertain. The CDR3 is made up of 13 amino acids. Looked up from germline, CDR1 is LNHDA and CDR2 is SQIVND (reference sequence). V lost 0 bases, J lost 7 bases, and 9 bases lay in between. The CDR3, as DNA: TGTGCCAGTAGTATAGATCGGTGGGGGACCCAGTACTTC. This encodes CASSIDRWGTQYF.

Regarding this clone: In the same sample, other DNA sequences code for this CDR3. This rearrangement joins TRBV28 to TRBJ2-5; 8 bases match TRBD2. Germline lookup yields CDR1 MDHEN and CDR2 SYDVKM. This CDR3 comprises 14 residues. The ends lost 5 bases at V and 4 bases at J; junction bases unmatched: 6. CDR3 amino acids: CASSPAGGRETQYF. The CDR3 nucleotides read TGTGCCAGCAGTCCGGCGGGGGGTAGAGAGACCCAGTACTTC.

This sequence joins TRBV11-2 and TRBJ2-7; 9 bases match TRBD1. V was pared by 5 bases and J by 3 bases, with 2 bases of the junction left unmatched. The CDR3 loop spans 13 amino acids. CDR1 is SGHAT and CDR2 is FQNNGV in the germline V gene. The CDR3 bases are TGTGCCAGCAGCCGGGGACAGGGCTACGAGCAGTACTTC. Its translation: CASSRGQGYEQYF.

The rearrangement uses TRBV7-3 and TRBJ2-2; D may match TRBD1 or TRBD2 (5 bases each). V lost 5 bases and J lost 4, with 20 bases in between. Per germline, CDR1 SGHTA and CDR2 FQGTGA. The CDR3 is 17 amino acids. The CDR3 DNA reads TGTGCCAGCAGCCCGCCACGGGGCGCGAGGGGCACCGGGGAGCTGTTTTTT. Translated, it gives CASSPPRGARGTGELFF.

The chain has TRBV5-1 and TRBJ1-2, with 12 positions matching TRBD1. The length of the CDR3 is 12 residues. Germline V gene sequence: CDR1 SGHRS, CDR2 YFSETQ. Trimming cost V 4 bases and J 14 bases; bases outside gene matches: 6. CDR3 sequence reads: CASSQGQGARTF. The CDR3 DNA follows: TGCGCCAGCAGCCAGGGACAGGGGGCGCGGACCTTC.

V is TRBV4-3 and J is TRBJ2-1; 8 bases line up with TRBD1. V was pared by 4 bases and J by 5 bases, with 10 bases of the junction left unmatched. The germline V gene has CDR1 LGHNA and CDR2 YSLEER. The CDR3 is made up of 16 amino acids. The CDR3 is CASSPSPGTGNNEQFF. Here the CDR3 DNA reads TGCGCCAGCAGCCCTTCCCCCGGGACAGGTAACAATGAGCAGTTCTTC.

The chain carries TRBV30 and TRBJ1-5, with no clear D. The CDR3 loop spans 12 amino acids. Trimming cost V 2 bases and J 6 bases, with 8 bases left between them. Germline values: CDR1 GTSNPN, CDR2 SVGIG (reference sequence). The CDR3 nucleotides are TGTGCCTGGAGTATACGGGGTCAGCCCCAGCATTTT. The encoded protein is CAWSIRGQPQHF.

CDR3 protein: CASSLQGAGGELFF. DNA of the CDR3: TGTGCCAGCAGCTTACAGGGGGCCGGCGGGGAGCTGTTTTTT. This sequence joins TRBV5-6 and TRBJ2-2; the match to TRBD1 covers 9 bases. CDR3 length: 14 amino acids. The J segment lost 7 bases and the V segment lost 2 bases, leaving 3 bases of the junction unmatched. Germline loops: CDR1 SGHDT, CDR2 YYEEEE. The full variable domain, with the rest looked up from reference TRBV5-6 and TRBJ2-2, is DAGVTQSPTHLIKTRGQQVTLRCSPKSGHDTVSWYQQALGQGPQFIFQYYEEEERQRGNFPDRFSGHQFPNYSSELNVNALLLGDSALYLCASSLQGAGGELFFGEGSRLTVL.

The CDR3, as DNA: TGTGCCAGCAGTACACGGACAGTGATGGATACGCAGTATTTT. Residues: CASSTRTVMDTQYF. The rearrangement joins TRBV6-5 to TRBJ2-3; D possibly corresponds to TRBD1 (6 bases). The CDR3 has 14 amino acids. CDR1 is MNHEY and CDR2 is SVGAGI in the germline V gene. V dropped 5 bases and J dropped 6 bases, with 15 bases sitting between them.

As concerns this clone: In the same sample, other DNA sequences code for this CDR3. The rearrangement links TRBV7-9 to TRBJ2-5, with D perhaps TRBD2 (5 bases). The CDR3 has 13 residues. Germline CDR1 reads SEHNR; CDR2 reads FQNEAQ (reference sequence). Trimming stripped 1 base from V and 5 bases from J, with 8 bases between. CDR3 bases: TGTGCCAGCAGCTTAGGCGGGTGGGAGACCCAGTACTTC. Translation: CASSLGGWETQYF.

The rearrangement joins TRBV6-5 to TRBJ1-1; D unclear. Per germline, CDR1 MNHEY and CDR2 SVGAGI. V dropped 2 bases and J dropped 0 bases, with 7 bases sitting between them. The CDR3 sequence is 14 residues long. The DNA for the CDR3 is TGTGCCAGCAGTTACCGACATCTGAACACTGAAGCTTTCTTT. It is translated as CASSYRHLNTEAFF.

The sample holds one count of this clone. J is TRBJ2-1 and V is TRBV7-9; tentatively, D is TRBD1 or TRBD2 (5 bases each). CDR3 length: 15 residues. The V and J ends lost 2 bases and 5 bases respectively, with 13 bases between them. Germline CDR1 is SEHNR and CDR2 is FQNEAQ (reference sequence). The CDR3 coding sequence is TGTGCCAGCAGCTTATGGGGGAAGGGAAACAATGAGCAGTTCTTC. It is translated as CASSLWGKGNNEQFF. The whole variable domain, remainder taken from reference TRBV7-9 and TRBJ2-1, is DTGVSQNPRHKITKRGQNVTFRCDPISEHNRLYWYRQTLGQGPEFLTYFQNEAQLEKSRLLSDRFSAERPKGSFSTLEIQRTEQGDSAMYLCASSLWGKGNNEQFFGPGTRLTVL.